What follows are 21 T cell receptor beta chains derived from one specimen sequenced in a study of CD8+ T cells in alopecia areata. Extracted RNA was reverse transcribed, and the resulting cDNA served as sequencing template. The assay was immunoSEQ multiplex PCR, and TCRdb's table has in-frame clones only and misses some. The sample contains 140,000 to 150,000 clones, around 49% of which appear only once. The specimen comprised CD4+ T cells sorted from blood, sampled at week 0. The receptors here all came from a human donor with alopecia areata.

The chain employs TRBV7-2 and TRBJ2-7; 9 bases are a match to TRBD2. This CDR3 comprises 16 residues. V gave up 2 bases and J gave up 0 bases; unmatched junction bases: 5. The V gene's germline CDR1 is SGHTA and CDR2 FQGNSA. For the CDR3, the DNA is TGTGCCAGCAGCTTATTAGCGGGAGCGGACTCCTACGAGCAGTACTTC. Translating it yields CASSLLAGADSYEQYF.

This clone was observed a few times. The chain links TRBV2 to TRBJ1-5; D unclear. The germline V gene has CDR1 SNHLY and CDR2 FYNNEI. V lost 4 bases and J lost 5, with 9 bases in between. This CDR3 contains 13 residues. DNA for the CDR3: TGTGCCAGCAGTGGCTTTCGAGATCAGCCCCAGCATTTT. Encoded protein: CASSGFRDQPQHF.

The chain combines TRBV28 with TRBJ1-2; no clear D gene. CDR3 size: 11 residues. The V end lost 6 bases, the J end lost 8 bases, and 10 bases lay between the germline ends. Germline V gives CDR1 MDHEN, CDR2 SYDVKM. CDR3 in DNA: TGTGCCAGCAGCCCCAGTCGGGGCTACACCTTC. Its protein is CASSPSRGYTF.

This chain uses TRBV29-1 with TRBJ2-5, with 8 bases lining up with TRBD2. The CDR3 sequence is 13 residues long. Germline V lookup: CDR1 SQVTM, CDR2 ANQGSEA. Written as DNA, the CDR3 is TGCAGAGCCGGACTAGCAGATCAAGAGACCCAGTACTTC. It is translated as CRAGLADQETQYF.

J is TRBJ2-7 and V is TRBV13; 8 nucleotides line up with TRBD2. Looked up from germline, CDR1 is PRHDT and CDR2 is FYEKMQ (reference sequence). The CDR3 extends over 14 amino acids. Unmatched junction bases numbered 8, after V lost 7 bases and J lost 3 bases. The CDR3 protein is CASTLGGGGYEQYF. CDR3 DNA sequence: TGTGCCAGCACCCTCGGGGGGGGCGGCTACGAGCAGTACTTC.

The chain is built from TRBV30 and TRBJ1-5; D unclear. The CDR3 consists of 14 residues. Trimming left V 4 bases short and J 5 bases short, with 15 bases between. Germline CDR1 is GTSNPN and CDR2 is SVGIG (reference sequence). The CDR3 DNA follows: TGTGCCTGGACCTCCCGGGATCTGCATCAGCCCCAGCATTTT. Translating gives CAWTSRDLHQPQHF.

The chain links TRBV6-5 to TRBJ2-1, with D perhaps TRBD1 or TRBD2 (5 bases each). The length of the CDR3 is 16 residues. Per the germline V gene, CDR1 is MNHEY and CDR2 is SVGAGI. V lost 4 bases to trimming and J lost 5 bases, with 18 bases between them. The CDR3 DNA reads as TGTGCCAGCAGTTTGCCCCTCGGGACGGGAAACAATGAGCAGTTCTTC. This sequence encodes CASSLPLGTGNNEQFF.

V usage is TRBV29-1 and J usage is TRBJ1-2; tentative D call: TRBD1 (6 bases). The germline V and J ends were trimmed by 7 bases and 9 bases, with 15 bases remaining between them. The germline gives CDR1 SQVTM, CDR2 ANQGSEA. This CDR3 has 11 amino acids. The CDR3 reads CSGIRWGRYTF. The CDR3 DNA reads as TGCAGCGGCATTAGATGGGGGCGCTACACCTTC.

This clone has just a few counts. The chain joins TRBV2 to TRBJ2-5; TRBD1 or TRBD2 may be the D gene (5 bases each). The CDR3 has 15 amino acids. Between the trimmed V and J ends, which lost 4 bases and 1 base, there was a span of 13 bases. Germline values: CDR1 SNHLY, CDR2 FYNNEI. The CDR3 region is CASSGNSGGQETQYF. CDR3 in DNA: TGTGCCAGCAGTGGTAATTCTGGGGGCCAAGAGACCCAGTACTTC.

This clone was recorded only once. CDR3 nucleotide sequence: TGTGCCAGCAGTTACCGGGCAGCTGATACCGGGGAGCTGTTTTTT. Translation gives CASSYRAADTGELFF. The genes are TRBV6-6 and TRBJ2-2, with D hard to call. V lost 2 bases and J 5 bases, leaving 12 bases between the germline ends. The CDR3 extends over 15 amino acids. The V gene's germline CDR1 is MNHNY and CDR2 SVGAGI (reference sequence).

In its sample, this clone was seen a few times. The rearrangement joins TRBV4-2 to TRBJ2-7, with D possibly TRBD2 on 5 matching bases. Per the germline V gene, CDR1 is LGHNA and CDR2 is YNFKEQ. Trimming removed 1 base from V and 1 base from J, with 14 bases in between. This CDR3 has 16 amino acids. The CDR3 protein is CASSQVGRVLSYEQYF. CDR3 nucleotide sequence: TGTGCCAGCAGCCAAGTTGGGCGGGTCCTTTCCTACGAGCAGTACTTC.

This clone was seen only a few times. This rearrangement joins TRBV5-1 to TRBJ2-1, with D unresolved. The CDR3 is 13 amino acids. CDR1 and CDR2 (germline): SGHRS, YFSETQ. The V end was cut by 2 bases, the J end by 5 bases, with 8 bases between. The CDR3 nucleotides are TGCGCCAGCAGCTTAGTTGTGGACAATGAGCAGTTCTTC. This gives the protein CASSLVVDNEQFF.

This chain links TRBV11-2 with TRBJ1-2; D is unclear. CDR3 length: 12 amino acids. Trimming cost V 2 bases and J 8 bases, with 9 bases left between them. Germline V gene sequence: CDR1 SGHAT, CDR2 FQNNGV. CDR3: CASSLTAEGYTF. The CDR3 DNA is TGTGCCAGCAGCTTAACAGCGGAAGGCTACACCTTC.

V is TRBV7-9 and J is TRBJ1-1; the D is unclear. Germline values: CDR1 SEHNR, CDR2 FQNEAQ (reference sequence). Trimming stripped 2 bases from V and 1 base from J, with 11 bases between. The CDR3 covers 15 residues. The CDR3 reads CASSLLESPNTEAFF. The CDR3, as DNA: TGTGCCAGCAGCTTATTGGAGTCCCCGAACACTGAAGCTTTCTTT.

There are a few counts of this clone. V and J are TRBV5-8 and TRBJ2-7, with 8 bases aligning to TRBD2. The CDR3 runs to 15 residues. Germline-derived CDR1 and CDR2 are SGHTS and YDEGEE. The V and J ends lost 1 base and 6 bases, in that order; junction bases with no gene match: 9. CDR3 in amino acids: CASSLSSGKTREQYF. CDR3 DNA sequence: TGTGCCAGCAGCTTGAGTAGCGGGAAGACTCGCGAGCAGTACTTC.

This clone came up a few times. This chain connects TRBV7-2 to TRBJ2-7; 13 bases are shared with TRBD2. CDR3 length equals 13 residues. The J segment lost 4 bases and the V segment lost 8 bases, leaving 2 bases of the junction unmatched. Germline V gene sequence: CDR1 SGHTA, CDR2 FQGNSA. Here the CDR3 reads CASGLAGVYEQYF. The CDR3 DNA reads TGTGCCAGCGGACTAGCGGGAGTTTACGAGCAGTACTTC.

The chain combines TRBV30 with TRBJ2-2, with unresolved D. The ends were cut back, 0 bases at V and 13 bases at J, with 15 bases in the middle. CDR3 size: 13 residues. The germline V gene has CDR1 GTSNPN and CDR2 SVGIG (reference sequence). In DNA, the CDR3 is TGTGCCTGGAGTGTACGTGGTTTCGGCGTGCTGTTTTTT. It specifies CAWSVRGFGVLFF.

In this sample, this clone turned up once. The chain recombines TRBV5-5 with TRBJ2-6; TRBD1 matches at 7 bases. The CDR3 spans 17 residues. Germline CDR1 SGHKS, CDR2 YYEKEE (reference sequence). V dropped 2 bases and J dropped 2; count of bases not matched to a gene: 7. This CDR3 reads CASSLAGTAPGANVLTF. As DNA, the CDR3 is TGTGCCAGCAGCTTAGCCGGGACAGCCCCTGGGGCCAACGTCCTGACTTTC.

This chain joins TRBV7-2 and TRBJ1-5; D not certain. Trimming took off 2 bases at V and 5 bases at J, with 7 bases between the two ends. The CDR3 contains 13 residues. Germline V gene lookup returns CDR1 SGHTA and CDR2 FQGNSA. The CDR3 sequence: CASSLIRDQPQHF. The CDR3, as DNA: TGTGCCAGCAGCTTAATTCGCGATCAGCCCCAGCATTTT.

V and J are TRBV4-1 and TRBJ2-3, with D unresolved. Germline CDR1 is MGHRA and CDR2 is YSYEKL. CDR3 size: 13 residues. The ends were cut back, 1 base at V and 4 bases at J, with 6 bases in the middle. The CDR3 nucleotides read TGCGCCAGCAGCCAAGTACGTGCAGATACGCAGTATTTT. Protein product: CASSQVRADTQYF.

The CDR3 bases are TGTGCCAGCAGCCAAGAAACAGGGGGCGCTTTGAGCACAGATACGCAGTATTTT. Its translation is CASSQETGGALSTDTQYF. The rearrangement uses TRBV14 and TRBJ2-3, with 9 bases matching TRBD1. Germline V gene data show CDR1 as SGHDN and CDR2 as FVKESK. Unmatched junction bases numbered 7, after V lost 0 bases and J lost 0 bases. This CDR3 has 18 residues.